Listed below are T cell receptor beta chains from one sample, sequenced in a study of blood T cells in healthy people across ages. TCRdb independently ran MiXCR on the 5' RACE reads; one entry per CDR3 protein. The sample contains 1,500,000 or so distinct CDR3 sequences, 35% to 45% of which appear only once. The sample was blood. The origin of the receptors is a woman aged 18-30 years in good health. Each CDR3 is given with its conserved first and last residue.

v_call cdr3_aa
TRBV7-2 CASSLDRQGIDYGYTF
TRBV27 CASSTGPLSYEQYF
TRBV27 CASSFQGINQPQHF
TRBV29-1 CSVEGWKGTYEQYF
TRBV20-1 CSALRTEAFF
TRBV20-1 CSARGVGRYEQYF
TRBV10-3 CAISEAYEQYF
TRBV28 CASSGPGLTEETQYF
TRBV28 CASIPGQGLNEQFF
TRBV27 CASSLRGGLVGHTQYF
TRBV30 CARSTGTKNIQYF
TRBV6-2/TRBV6-3 CASSDGWQETQYF
TRBV27 CASSPLVGTVVSYEQYF
TRBV2 CASSEAGRAGDYGYTF
TRBV29-1 CSVAGTGDADGYTF
TRBV6-1 CASSDYRVYEQYF
TRBV5-1 CASSVTATYGYTF
TRBV4-3 CASSPRTSGRTGYNEQFF
TRBV20-1 CSARDTNLETQYF
TRBV6-2/TRBV6-3 CASSYWGNGYTF
TRBV20-1 CSAPTSGGYEQYF
TRBV20-1 CSALKQGNQPQHF
TRBV24-1 CATSDWRRGTGELFF
TRBV7-9 CASSLTSSYSTDTQYF
TRBV12-3/TRBV12-4 CASSPVPTGGVKLFF
TRBV4-3 CDSSQETEALYEQYF
TRBV20-1 CSTTNWYNEQFF
TRBV20-1 CSGSGTGVYNEQYF
TRBV28 CASSWLASGDNEQFF
TRBV7-2 CASSPDQFFVRTGELFF
TRBV5-1 CASSLDSGDYNEQYF
TRBV27 CASSFGGRIPYEQYF
TRBV7-2 CAADRAPTEAFF
TRBV12-3/TRBV12-4 CASSPSRDRVMNEQYF
TRBV29-1 CSVEYRPVDYGYTF
TRBV18 CASSPPGQEPYGYTF